The rows below give T cell receptor beta chains drawn from one sample of a study of beta chain features in type 1 diabetes. Some clones are missing from TCRdb's copy, which holds only in-frame ones; the method was immunoSEQ multiplex PCR. The sample contains roughly 250,000 clones, just over 20% of which appear only once. The material sequenced was naive CD4+ T cells from blood. The receptor source for this set is a woman aged 40-49 years with type 1 diabetes. The CDR3 runs from the conserved cysteine through the conserved F or W. A D gene is named only where the DNA matches it firmly. The listing skips clone size in some rows; elsewhere it reads once, few, many or a size class.

V	size	J	D	length	CDR3	DNA
TRBV7-3	few	TRBJ1-1	NA	16	CASSLSPGGLNTEAFF	TGTGCCAGCAGCTTAAGTCCGGGAGGGCTAAACACTGAAGCTTTCTTT
TRBV28	few	TRBJ1-2	NA	12	CASSLSRNGYTF	TGTGCCAGCAGTTTATCCAGGAATGGCTACACCTTC
TRBV30	few	TRBJ2-7	TRBD1	13	CAWSQGAPYEQYF	TGTGCCTGGAGCCAGGGGGCGCCCTACGAGCAGTACTTC
TRBV28	NA	TRBJ2-1	NA	13	CASSPPTADEQFF	TGTGCCAGCAGCCCACCGACTGCGGATGAGCAGTTCTTC
TRBV28	NA	TRBJ1-1	NA	15	CASSWAGTSNTEAFF	TGTGCCAGCAGTTGGGCAGGGACATCGAACACTGAAGCTTTCTTT
TRBV7-2	few	TRBJ1-2	NA	14	CASSLGGAEGGYTF	TGTGCCAGCAGCCTGGGGGGGGCCGAAGGAGGCTACACCTTC
TRBV5-1	NA	TRBJ1-2	NA	16	CASSLFSREPMGGYTF	TGCGCCAGCAGCTTGTTCTCGCGGGAACCTATGGGAGGCTACACCTTC
TRBV10-3	few	TRBJ2-7	TRBD2	14	CAISDGLAGGEQYF	TGTGCCATCAGTGACGGACTAGCGGGAGGCGAGCAGTACTTC
TRBV18	few	TRBJ2-3	TRBD2	15	CASSPSGGTGDTQYF	TGTGCCAGCTCACCTTCGGGGGGTACTGGAGATACGCAGTATTTT
TRBV18	few	TRBJ2-7	NA	14	CASSPPAGRYEQYF	TGTGCCAGCTCACCACCGGCGGGGAGGTACGAGCAGTACTTC
TRBV5-1	NA	TRBJ2-3	TRBD2	15	CASSQTSGRVDTQYF	TGCGCCAGCAGCCAGACTAGCGGGAGGGTAGATACGCAGTATTTT
TRBV9	few	TRBJ1-1	NA	13	CASSYSGDTEAFF	TGTGCCAGCAGCTACTCAGGGGACACTGAAGCTTTCTTT
TRBV29-1	NA	TRBJ1-5	NA	12	CSVATANQPQHF	TGCAGCGTTGCGACAGCCAATCAGCCCCAGCATTTT
TRBV5-6	NA	TRBJ2-1	TRBD2	15	CASNVGLAGDNEQFF	TGTGCCAGCAACGTGGGACTAGCGGGGGACAATGAGCAGTTCTTC
TRBV7-9	few	TRBJ1-1	NA	12	CASIRAGNEAFF	TGTGCCAGCATCCGGGCAGGGAACGAAGCTTTCTTT
TRBV5-4	NA	TRBJ2-7	TRBD1	14	CASSLDRGQGEQYF	TGTGCCAGCAGCCTGGACAGGGGGCAAGGCGAGCAGTACTTC
TRBV5-1	few	TRBJ2-3	TRBD2	18	CASSLDGTSGRETDTQYF	TGCGCCAGCAGCTTGGATGGGACTAGCGGGAGGGAGACAGATACGCAGTATTTT
TRBV27	NA	TRBJ2-1	TRBD2	15	CASSPRTSGSSTAFF	TGTGCCAGCAGTCCCCGGACTAGCGGGAGCTCCACAGCGTTCTTC
TRBV29-1	NA	TRBJ2-7	TRBD1	14	CSVGNRDRGLEQYF	TGCAGCGTTGGCAACCGGGACAGGGGACTCGAGCAGTACTTC
TRBV5-1	NA	TRBJ2-2	NA	16	CASSLGQTKNTGELFF	TGCGCCAGCAGCTTGGGACAGACAAAGAACACCGGGGAGCTGTTTTTT
TRBV4-1	NA	TRBJ1-2	NA	15	CASSQGGAPNYGYTF	TGCGCCAGCAGCCAAGGGGGCGCTCCCAACTATGGCTACACCTTC
TRBV9	few	TRBJ2-5	NA	16	CASSGSGGGPGETQYF	TGTGCCAGCAGCGGTAGTGGGGGGGGGCCCGGAGAGACCCAGTACTTC
TRBV28	NA	TRBJ2-7	NA	14	CASSAYRGGYEQYF	TGTGCCAGCAGTGCCTACAGAGGAGGCTACGAGCAGTACTTC
TRBV9	NA	TRBJ2-7	NA	14	CASSPRVSGYEQYF	TGTGCCAGCAGCCCCAGGGTTAGCGGCTACGAGCAGTACTTC
TRBV25-1	few	TRBJ1-2	NA	14	CASRLTEANYGYTF	TGTGCCAGCAGGTTGACAGAAGCTAACTATGGCTACACCTTC
TRBV10-2	NA	TRBJ2-7	NA	11	CASSDGYEQYF	TGCGCCAGCAGTGACGGGTACGAGCAGTACTTC
TRBV10-3	few	TRBJ1-6	NA	14	CAITSGQGNSPLHF	TGTGCCATCACGTCGGGGCAGGGGAATTCACCCCTCCACTTT
TRBV14	NA	TRBJ2-3	NA	17	CASSLDHYPGAGDTQYF	TGTGCCAGCAGCCTTGACCACTATCCAGGGGCGGGAGATACGCAGTATTTT
TRBV29-1	NA	TRBJ2-1	TRBD2	14	CTVTGTSGNYEQFF	TGCACCGTTACCGGGACTAGCGGAAATTATGAGCAGTTCTTC
TRBV4-3	NA	TRBJ2-2	NA	16	CASSPRRGADTGELFF	TGCGCCAGCAGCCCGAGACGGGGGGCCGACACCGGGGAGCTGTTTTTT
TRBV7-2	few	TRBJ2-7	TRBD1	15	CASRKDRGASYEQYF	TGTGCCAGCAGAAAAGACAGGGGGGCCTCCTACGAGCAGTACTTC
TRBV7-2	few	TRBJ2-3	NA	14	CASSLGGTTDTQYF	TGTGCCAGCAGCCTCGGGGGTACCACAGATACGCAGTATTTT
TRBV7-2	few	TRBJ2-7	NA	13	CASRLRAEREQYF	TGTGCCAGCAGGCTCAGGGCGGAGAGAGAGCAGTACTTC
TRBV4-1	few	TRBJ2-1	TRBD1	16	CASSQGPGQVWGEQFF	TGCGCCAGCAGCCAAGGTCCGGGACAGGTTTGGGGTGAGCAGTTCTTC
TRBV11-2	NA	TRBJ1-2	TRBD1	13	CASSHDRGYGYTF	TGTGCCAGCAGTCACGACAGGGGGTATGGCTACACCTTC
TRBV5-1	few	TRBJ2-5	NA	13	CASSLGQWETQYF	TGCGCCAGCAGCTTGGGGCAGTGGGAGACCCAGTACTTC
TRBV5-1	few	TRBJ2-7	NA	15	CASSFTAGGNGEQYF	TGCGCCAGCAGCTTTACGGCCGGAGGGAACGGCGAGCAGTACTTC
TRBV4-3	NA	TRBJ2-5	TRBD1	13	CASSPRTGETQYF	TGCGCCAGCAGCCCCCGGACAGGAGAGACCCAGTACTTC
TRBV9	NA	TRBJ2-1	TRBD2	15	CASSVGGSEANEQFF	TGTGCCAGCAGCGTAGGCGGGAGTGAGGCCAATGAGCAGTTCTTC
TRBV7-6	NA	TRBJ2-1	NA	13	CASSLGPNNEQFF	TGTGCCAGCAGCTTAGGGCCAAACAATGAGCAGTTCTTC
TRBV15	NA	TRBJ1-5	NA	16	CATNAGALVSNQPQHF	TGTGCCACCAATGCAGGGGCTTTGGTTAGCAATCAGCCCCAGCATTTT
TRBV30	NA	TRBJ2-7	NA	13	CAWQGALSYEQYF	TGTGCCTGGCAGGGTGCCTTGAGCTACGAGCAGTACTTC
TRBV5-1	NA	TRBJ2-1	NA	14	CASSGGTADNEQFF	TGCGCCAGCAGCGGGGGGACGGCGGACAATGAGCAGTTCTTC
TRBV28	NA	TRBJ2-7	TRBD2	14	CASSFGGGLYEQYF	TGTGCCAGCAGTTTTGGCGGGGGGCTTTACGAGCAGTACTTC
TRBV7-9	NA	TRBJ1-1	NA	13	CASSAGLNTEAFF	TGTGCCAGCAGCGCAGGATTGAACACTGAAGCTTTCTTT
TRBV9	few	TRBJ1-4	NA	12	CASSASTGILFF	TGTGCCAGCAGCGCGTCAACGGGGATACTGTTTTTT
TRBV10-3	NA	TRBJ1-5	NA	13	CATGGRENQPQHF	TGTGCCACCGGTGGCCGGGAGAATCAGCCCCAGCATTTT
TRBV7-2	NA	TRBJ2-5	TRBD1	13	CASTSGTEETQYF	TGTGCCAGCACTTCCGGGACAGAAGAGACCCAGTACTTC
TRBV6-5	NA	TRBJ1-2	NA	13	CASKRTAFYGYTF	TGTGCCAGCAAGCGGACAGCCTTCTATGGCTACACCTTC
TRBV4-3	NA	TRBJ2-1	TRBD2	19	CASSQEADTAGGMYNEQFF	TGCGCCAGCAGCCAAGAAGCTGACACAGCGGGAGGAATGTACAATGAGCAGTTCTTC